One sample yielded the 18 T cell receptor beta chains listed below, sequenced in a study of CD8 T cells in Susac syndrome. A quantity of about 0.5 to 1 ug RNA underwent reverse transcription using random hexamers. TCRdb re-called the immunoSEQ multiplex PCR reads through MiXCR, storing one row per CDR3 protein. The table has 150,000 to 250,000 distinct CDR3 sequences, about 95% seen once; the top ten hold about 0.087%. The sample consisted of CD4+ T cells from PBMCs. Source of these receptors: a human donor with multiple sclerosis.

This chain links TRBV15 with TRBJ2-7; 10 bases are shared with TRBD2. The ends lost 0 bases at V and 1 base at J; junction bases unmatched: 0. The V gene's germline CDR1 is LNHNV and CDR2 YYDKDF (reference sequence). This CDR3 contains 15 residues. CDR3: CATSRELAGSYEQYF. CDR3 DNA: TGTGCCACCAGCAGAGAACTAGCGGGGTCCTACGAGCAGTACTTC.

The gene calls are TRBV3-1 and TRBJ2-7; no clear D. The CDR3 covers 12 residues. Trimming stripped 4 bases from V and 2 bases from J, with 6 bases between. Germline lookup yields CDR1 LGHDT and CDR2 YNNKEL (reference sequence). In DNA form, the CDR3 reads TGTGCCAGCAGCCTTCGGACCTACGAGCAGTACTTC. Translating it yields CASSLRTYEQYF.

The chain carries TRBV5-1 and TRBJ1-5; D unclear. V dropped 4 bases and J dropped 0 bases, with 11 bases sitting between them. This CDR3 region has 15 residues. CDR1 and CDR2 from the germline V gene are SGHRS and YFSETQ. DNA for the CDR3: TGCGCCAGCAGCAGGAGTGGCGATAGCAATCAGCCCCAGCATTTT. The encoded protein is CASSRSGDSNQPQHF.

The CDR3 DNA reads TGTGCCAACGCCGGGACAGGGACGTTGAATGCTTTCTTT. Its translation is CANAGTGTLNAFF. The chain joins TRBV21-1 to TRBJ1-1; the table's TRBD1 call for D was not verified on the DNA. TRBV21-1 constitutes a pseudogene. The CDR3 spans 13 residues.

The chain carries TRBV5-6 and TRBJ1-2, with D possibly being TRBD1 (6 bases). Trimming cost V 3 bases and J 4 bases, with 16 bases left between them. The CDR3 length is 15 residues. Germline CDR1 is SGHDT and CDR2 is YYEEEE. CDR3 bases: TGTGCCAGCAGCTACCTACCTCCAGGGGTCTATGGCTACACCTTC. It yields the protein CASSYLPPGVYGYTF.

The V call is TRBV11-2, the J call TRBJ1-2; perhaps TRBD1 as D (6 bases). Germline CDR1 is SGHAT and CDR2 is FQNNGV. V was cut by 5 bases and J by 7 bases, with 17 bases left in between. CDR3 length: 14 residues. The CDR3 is CASSQKEGTSGYTF. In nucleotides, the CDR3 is TGTGCCAGCAGCCAGAAGGAGGGGACAAGTGGCTACACCTTC.

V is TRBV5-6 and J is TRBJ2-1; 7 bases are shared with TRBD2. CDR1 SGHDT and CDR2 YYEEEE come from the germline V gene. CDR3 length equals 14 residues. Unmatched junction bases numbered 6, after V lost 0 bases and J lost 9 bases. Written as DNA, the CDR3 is TGTGCCAGCAGCTTGGGACTAGCATTTTTTGAGCAGTTCTTC. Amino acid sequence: CASSLGLAFFEQFF.

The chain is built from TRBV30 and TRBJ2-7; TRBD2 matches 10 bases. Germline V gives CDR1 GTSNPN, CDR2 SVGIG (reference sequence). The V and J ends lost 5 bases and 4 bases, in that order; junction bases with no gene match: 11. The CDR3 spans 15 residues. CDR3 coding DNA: TGTGCCTGGTTCCGGCTAGCGGGGGCCAATTACGAGCAGTACTTC. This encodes CAWFRLAGANYEQYF.

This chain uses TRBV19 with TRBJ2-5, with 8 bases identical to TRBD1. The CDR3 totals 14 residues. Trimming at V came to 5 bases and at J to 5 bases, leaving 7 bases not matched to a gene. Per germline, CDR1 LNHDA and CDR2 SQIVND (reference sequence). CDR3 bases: TGTGCCAGTAGTGGACAGGGTCTTGGGGAGACCCAGTACTTC. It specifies CASSGQGLGETQYF.

For the CDR3, the DNA is TGTGCCACCAGTCTAGGACAAGGCACAGATACGCAGTATTTT. It specifies CATSLGQGTDTQYF. This chain connects TRBV24-1 to TRBJ2-3; tentative D call: TRBD1 (5 bases). Per germline, CDR1 KGHDR and CDR2 SFDVKD. This CDR3 is 14 amino acids long. The germline V and J ends were trimmed by 6 bases and 1 base, with 10 bases remaining between them.

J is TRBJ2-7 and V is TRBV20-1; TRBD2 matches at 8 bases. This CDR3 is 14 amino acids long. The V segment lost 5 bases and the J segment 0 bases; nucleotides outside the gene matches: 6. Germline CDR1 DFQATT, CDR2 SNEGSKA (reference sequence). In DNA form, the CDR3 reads TGCAGTGCTGGGCGGGGGGCTCCCTCCTACGAGCAGTACTTC. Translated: CSAGRGAPSYEQYF.

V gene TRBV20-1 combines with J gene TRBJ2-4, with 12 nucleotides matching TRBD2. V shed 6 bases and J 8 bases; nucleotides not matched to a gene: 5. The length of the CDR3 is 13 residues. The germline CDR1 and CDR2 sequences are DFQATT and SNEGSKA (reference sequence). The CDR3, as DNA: TGCAGTGCCCCGACTAGCGGGAGTTACATTCAGTACTTC. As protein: CSAPTSGSYIQYF.

CDR3 sequence: CASSPRAEKLFF. CDR3 sequence (DNA): TGTGCCAGCTCACCACGGGCGGAAAAACTGTTTTTT. The chain joins TRBV18 to TRBJ1-4; unclear D gene. The CDR3 has 12 amino acids. Germline V gives CDR1 KGHSH, CDR2 LQKENI. V lost 1 base and J 8 bases, leaving 5 bases between the germline ends.

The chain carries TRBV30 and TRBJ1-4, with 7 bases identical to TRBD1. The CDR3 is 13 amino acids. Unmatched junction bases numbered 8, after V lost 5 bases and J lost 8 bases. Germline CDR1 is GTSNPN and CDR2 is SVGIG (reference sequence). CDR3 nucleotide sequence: TGTGCCTGGGACAGGGTCCCCCGCGAAAAACTGTTTTTT. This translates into CAWDRVPREKLFF.

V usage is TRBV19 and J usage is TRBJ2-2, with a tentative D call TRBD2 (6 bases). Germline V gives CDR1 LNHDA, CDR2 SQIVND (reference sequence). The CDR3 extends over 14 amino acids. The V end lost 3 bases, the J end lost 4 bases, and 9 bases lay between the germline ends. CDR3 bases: TGTGCCAGTAGTATCGGCGGGGCCACCGGGGAGCTGTTTTTT. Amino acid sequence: CASSIGGATGELFF.

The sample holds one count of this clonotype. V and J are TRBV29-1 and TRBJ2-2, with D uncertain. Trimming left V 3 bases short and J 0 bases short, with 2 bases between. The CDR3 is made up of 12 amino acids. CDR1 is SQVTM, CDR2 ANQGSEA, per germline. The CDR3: CSVDPNTGELFF. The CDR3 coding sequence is TGCAGCGTTGACCCGAACACCGGGGAGCTGTTTTTT.

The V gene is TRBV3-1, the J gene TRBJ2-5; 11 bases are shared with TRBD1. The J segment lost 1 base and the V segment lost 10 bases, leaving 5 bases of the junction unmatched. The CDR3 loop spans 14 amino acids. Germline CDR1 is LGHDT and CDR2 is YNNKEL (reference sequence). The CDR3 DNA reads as TGTGCCACTCGGGACAGGGGGTCCCAAGAGACCCAGTACTTC. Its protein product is CATRDRGSQETQYF.

CDR3 in amino acids: CASSLGDRGVYEQYF. The CDR3 DNA reads TGTGCCAGCAGCTTGGGGGACAGGGGAGTTTACGAGCAGTACTTC. The chain couples TRBV5-6 to TRBJ2-7, with 10 positions matching TRBD1. CDR1 is SGHDT and CDR2 is YYEEEE in the germline V gene. V was pared by 0 bases and J by 4 bases, with 4 bases of the junction left unmatched. There are 15 residues in the CDR3.